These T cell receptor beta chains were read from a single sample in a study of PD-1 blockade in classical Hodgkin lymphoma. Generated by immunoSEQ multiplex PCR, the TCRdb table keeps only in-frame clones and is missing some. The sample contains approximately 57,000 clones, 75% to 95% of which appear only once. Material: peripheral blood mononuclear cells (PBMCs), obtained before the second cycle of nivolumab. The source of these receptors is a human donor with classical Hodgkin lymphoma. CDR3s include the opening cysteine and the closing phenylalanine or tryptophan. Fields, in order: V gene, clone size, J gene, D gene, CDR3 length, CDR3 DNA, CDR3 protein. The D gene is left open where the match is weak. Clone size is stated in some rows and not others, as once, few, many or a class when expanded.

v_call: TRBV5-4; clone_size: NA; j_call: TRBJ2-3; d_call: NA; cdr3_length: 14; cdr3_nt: TGTGCCAGCAGCTTTTGGCAGCGCACAGATACGCAGTATTTT; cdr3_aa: CASSFWQRTDTQYF
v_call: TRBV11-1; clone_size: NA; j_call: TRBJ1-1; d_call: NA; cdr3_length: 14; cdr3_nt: TGTGCCAGCAGCTTATGGGGCTCGGACACTGAAGCTTTCTTT; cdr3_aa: CASSLWGSDTEAFF
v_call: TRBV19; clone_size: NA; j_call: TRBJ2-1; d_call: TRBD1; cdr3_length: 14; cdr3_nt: TGTGCCAGTAGTACAGGGACAGAGAACAATGAGCAGTTCTTC; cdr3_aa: CASSTGTENNEQFF
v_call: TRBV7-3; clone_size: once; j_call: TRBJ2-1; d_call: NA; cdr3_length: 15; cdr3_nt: TGTGCCAGCAGCTTAACACTCGGACAGAACAATGAGCAGTTCTTC; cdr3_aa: CASSLTLGQNNEQFF
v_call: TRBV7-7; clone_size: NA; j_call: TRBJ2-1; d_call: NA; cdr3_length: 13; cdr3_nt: TGTGCCAGCAGCTTAGGTGTCACCAATGAGCAGTTCTTC; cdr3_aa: CASSLGVTNEQFF
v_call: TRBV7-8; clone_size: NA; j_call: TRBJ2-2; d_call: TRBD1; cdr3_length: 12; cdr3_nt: TGTGCCAGCAGCTACAGGGGCGGGGAGCTGTTTTTT; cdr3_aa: CASSYRGGELFF
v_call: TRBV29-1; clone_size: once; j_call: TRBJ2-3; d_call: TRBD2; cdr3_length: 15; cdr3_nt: TGCAGCGTTGTGGTTACTAGCGGGAGAACAGATACGCAGTATTTT; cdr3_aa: CSVVVTSGRTDTQYF
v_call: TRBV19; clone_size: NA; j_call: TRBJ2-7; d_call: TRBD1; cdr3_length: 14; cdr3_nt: TGTGCCAGTAGCAAAGGACAGGCCCGCTACGAGCAGTACTTC; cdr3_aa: CASSKGQARYEQYF
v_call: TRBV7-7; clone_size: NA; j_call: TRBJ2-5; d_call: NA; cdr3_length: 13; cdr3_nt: TGTGCCAGCAGCCCGGAACCCATGAGGACCCAGTACTTC; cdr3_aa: CASSPEPMRTQYF
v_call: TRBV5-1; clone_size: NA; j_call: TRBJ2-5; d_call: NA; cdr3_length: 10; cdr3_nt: TGCGCCAGCAACCAAGAGACCCAGTACTTC; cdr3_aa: CASNQETQYF
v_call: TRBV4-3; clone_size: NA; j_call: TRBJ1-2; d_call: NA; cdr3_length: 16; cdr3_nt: TGCGCCAGCAGCCCCCACAGCCAGGGCGGGGTTGGTGGCTACACCTTC; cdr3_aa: CASSPHSQGGVGGYTF
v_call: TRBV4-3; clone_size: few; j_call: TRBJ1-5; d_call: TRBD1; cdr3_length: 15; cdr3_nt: TGCGCCAGCAGCCAGTCCACAGGGGTCGGACAGCCCCAGCATTTT; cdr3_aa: CASSQSTGVGQPQHF
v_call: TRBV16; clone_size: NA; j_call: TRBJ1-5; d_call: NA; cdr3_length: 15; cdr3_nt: TGTGCCAGCAGCCAATCAGGCAGGGGCGGACAGCCCCAGCATTTT; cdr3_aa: CASSQSGRGGQPQHF
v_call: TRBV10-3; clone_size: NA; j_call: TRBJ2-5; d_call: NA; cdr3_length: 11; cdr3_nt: TGTGCCATCAGTGGGGGGGAGACCCAGTACTTC; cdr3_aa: CAISGGETQYF
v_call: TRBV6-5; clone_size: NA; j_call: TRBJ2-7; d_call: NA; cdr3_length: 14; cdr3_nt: TGTGCCAGCAGTTATTTAGGGCCAACCTACGAGCAGTACTTC; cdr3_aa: CASSYLGPTYEQYF
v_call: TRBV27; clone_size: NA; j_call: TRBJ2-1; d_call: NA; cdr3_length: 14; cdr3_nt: TGTGCCAGCAAGGTGGCAGGGGTATACAATGAGCAGTTCTTC; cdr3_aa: CASKVAGVYNEQFF
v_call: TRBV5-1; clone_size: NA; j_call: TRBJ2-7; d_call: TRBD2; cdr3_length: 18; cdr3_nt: TGCGCCAGCAGCTTGGGGGCCGGGACTAGCGAGGGTTCCTACGAGCAGTACTTC; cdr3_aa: CASSLGAGTSEGSYEQYF
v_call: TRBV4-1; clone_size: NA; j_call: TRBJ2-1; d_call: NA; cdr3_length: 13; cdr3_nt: TGCGCCAGCAGCCAAGCCTTTCCCAATGAGCAGTTCTTC; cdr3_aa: CASSQAFPNEQFF
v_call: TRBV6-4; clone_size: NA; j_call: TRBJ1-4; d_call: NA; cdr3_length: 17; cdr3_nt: TGTGCCAGCAGTGACTCGATAGCTTCGGGAGCTAATGAAAAACTGTTTTTT; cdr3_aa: CASSDSIASGANEKLFF
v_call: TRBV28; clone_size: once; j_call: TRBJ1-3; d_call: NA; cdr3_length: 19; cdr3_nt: TGTGCCAGCAGTTCCACCAAAAAACACAGGGAGGGCTACGGAGGCACCATATATTTT; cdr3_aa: CASSSTKKHREGYGGTIYF
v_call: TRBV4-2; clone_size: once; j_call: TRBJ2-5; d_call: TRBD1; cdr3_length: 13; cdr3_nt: TGTGCCTCCCTACAGGGGGCGGGAGAGACCCAGTACTTC; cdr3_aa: CASLQGAGETQYF
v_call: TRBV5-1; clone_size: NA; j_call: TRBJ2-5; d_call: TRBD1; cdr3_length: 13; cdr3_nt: TGCGCCAGCACCACCGGACAGGGTGAGACCCAGTACTTC; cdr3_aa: CASTTGQGETQYF
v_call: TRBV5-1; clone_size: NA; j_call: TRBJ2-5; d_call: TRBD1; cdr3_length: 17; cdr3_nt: TGCGCCAGCAGCTTGGCCTGGGACAGGGCGACCCAAGAGACCCAGTACTTC; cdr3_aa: CASSLAWDRATQETQYF
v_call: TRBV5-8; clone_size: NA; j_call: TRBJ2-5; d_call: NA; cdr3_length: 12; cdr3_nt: TGTGCCAGCAGCTTGGAGGGACAGACCCAGTACTTC; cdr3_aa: CASSLEGQTQYF
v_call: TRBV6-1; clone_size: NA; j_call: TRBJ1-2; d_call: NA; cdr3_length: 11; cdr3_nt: TGTGCCAGCATTGCTGTCTATGGCTACACCTTC; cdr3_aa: CASIAVYGYTF
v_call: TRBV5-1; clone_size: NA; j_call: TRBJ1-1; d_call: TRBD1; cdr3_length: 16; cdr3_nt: TGCGCCAGCAGCTTCCGGACAGGCTTCCTGAACACTGAAGCTTTCTTT; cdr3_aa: CASSFRTGFLNTEAFF
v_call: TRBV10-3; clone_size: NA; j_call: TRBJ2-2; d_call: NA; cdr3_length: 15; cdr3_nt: TGTGCCATCAGTCCTTTGGGGTCGAACACCGGGGAGCTGTTTTTT; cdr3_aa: CAISPLGSNTGELFF
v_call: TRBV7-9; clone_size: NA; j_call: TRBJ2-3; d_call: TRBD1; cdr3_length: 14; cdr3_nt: TGTGCCAGCAGCTACGGACAGGCCACAGATACGCAGTATTTT; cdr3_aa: CASSYGQATDTQYF
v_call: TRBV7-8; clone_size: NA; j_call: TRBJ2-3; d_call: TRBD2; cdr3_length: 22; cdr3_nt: TGTGCCAGCGAGCGGGTAGTGCGGGCTAGCGGGAGAATTGGAACTAGCACAGATACGCAGTATTTT; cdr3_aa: CASERVVRASGRIGTSTDTQYF
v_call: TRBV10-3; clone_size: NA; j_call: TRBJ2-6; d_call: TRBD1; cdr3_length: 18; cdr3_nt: TGTGCCATCAGTGAGAGGATACAGGGGACGGCTGGGGCCAACGTCCTGACTTTC; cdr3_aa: CAISERIQGTAGANVLTF
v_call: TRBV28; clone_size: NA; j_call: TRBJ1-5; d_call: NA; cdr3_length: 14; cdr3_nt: TGTGCCAGCAGTCCAGGGGTTAGCAATCAGCCCCAGCATTTT; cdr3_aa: CASSPGVSNQPQHF
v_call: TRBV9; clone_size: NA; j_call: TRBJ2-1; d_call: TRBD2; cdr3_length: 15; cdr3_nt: TGTGCCAGCAGCGTAGTACTAGCGGGCATCAATGAGCAGTTCTTC; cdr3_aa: CASSVVLAGINEQFF
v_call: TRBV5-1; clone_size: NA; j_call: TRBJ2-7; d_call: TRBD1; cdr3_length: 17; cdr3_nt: TGCGCCAGCAGCTCACTCAACCTAAGACAGGGGGTCTACGAGCAGTACTTC; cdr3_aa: CASSSLNLRQGVYEQYF
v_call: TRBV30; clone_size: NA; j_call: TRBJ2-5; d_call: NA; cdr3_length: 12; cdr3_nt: TGTGCCTGGAGCACCGAACAAGAGACCCAGTACTTC; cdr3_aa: CAWSTEQETQYF
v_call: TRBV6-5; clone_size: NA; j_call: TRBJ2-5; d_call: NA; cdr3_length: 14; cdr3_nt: TGTGCCAGCAGTTACTTCCCAGAGGGAGAGACCCAGTACTTC; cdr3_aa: CASSYFPEGETQYF
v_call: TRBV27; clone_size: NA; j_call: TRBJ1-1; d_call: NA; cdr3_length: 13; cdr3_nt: TGTGCCAGCACGGCCCAGCCCGCAGCTGAAGCTTTCTTT; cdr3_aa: CASTAQPAAEAFF
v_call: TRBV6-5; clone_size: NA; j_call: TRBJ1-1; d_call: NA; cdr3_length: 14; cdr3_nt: TGTGCCAGCAGTCCACGGACGGGGAACACTGAAGCTTTCTTT; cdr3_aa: CASSPRTGNTEAFF
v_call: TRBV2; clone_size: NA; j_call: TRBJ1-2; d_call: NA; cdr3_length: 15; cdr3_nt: TGTGCCAGCACCGAGGGGCAGGGGCTAGGCTATGGCTACACCTTC; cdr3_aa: CASTEGQGLGYGYTF
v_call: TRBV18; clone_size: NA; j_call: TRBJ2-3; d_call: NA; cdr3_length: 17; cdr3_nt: TGTGCCAGCTCACCACCCGAGGCAGGCTTTAGCACAGATACGCAGTATTTT; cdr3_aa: CASSPPEAGFSTDTQYF
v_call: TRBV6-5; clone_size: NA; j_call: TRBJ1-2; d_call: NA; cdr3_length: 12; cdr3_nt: TGTGCCAGCAGTGATCAAGGGTATGGCTACACCTTC; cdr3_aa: CASSDQGYGYTF
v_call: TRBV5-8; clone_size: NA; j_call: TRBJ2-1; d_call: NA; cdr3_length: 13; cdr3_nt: TGTGCCAGCAGCTTCGGGGGATTCAATGAGCAGTTCTTC; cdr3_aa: CASSFGGFNEQFF
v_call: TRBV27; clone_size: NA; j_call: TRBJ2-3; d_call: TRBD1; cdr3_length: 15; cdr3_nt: TGTGCCAGCAGTTCCCCAGGGGGCCGGAAAGATACGCAGTATTTT; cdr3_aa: CASSSPGGRKDTQYF
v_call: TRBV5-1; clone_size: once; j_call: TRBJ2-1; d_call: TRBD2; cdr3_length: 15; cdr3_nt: TGCGCCAGCAGCTTGGCCCCAGCGGGGGATAATGAGCAGTTCTTC; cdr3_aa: CASSLAPAGDNEQFF
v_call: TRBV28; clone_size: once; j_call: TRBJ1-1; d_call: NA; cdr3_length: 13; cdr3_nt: TGTGCCAGCAGTACAGCGACTTACACTGAAGCTTTCTTT; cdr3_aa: CASSTATYTEAFF
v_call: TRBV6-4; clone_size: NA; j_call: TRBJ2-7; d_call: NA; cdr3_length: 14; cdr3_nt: TGTGCCAGCATGAGATGCGGGGCGGCCCACGAGCAGTACTTC; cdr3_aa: CASMRCGAAHEQYF
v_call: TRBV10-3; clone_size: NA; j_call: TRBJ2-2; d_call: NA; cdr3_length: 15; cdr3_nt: TGTGCCATCAGTGAGGGGCCAGCTAACACCGGGGAGCTGTTTTTT; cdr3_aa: CAISEGPANTGELFF
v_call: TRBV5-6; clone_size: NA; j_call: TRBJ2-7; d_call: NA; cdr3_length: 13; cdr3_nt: TGTGCCAGCAGCTTTTATACATCCTACGAGCAGTACTTC; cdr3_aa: CASSFYTSYEQYF
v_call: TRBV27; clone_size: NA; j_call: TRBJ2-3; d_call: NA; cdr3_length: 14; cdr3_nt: TGTGCCAGCAGCGGGATACCTAGCACAGATACGCAGTATTTT; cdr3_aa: CASSGIPSTDTQYF
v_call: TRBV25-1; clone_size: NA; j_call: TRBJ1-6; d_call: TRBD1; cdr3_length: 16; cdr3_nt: TGTGCCAGCAGTGATCCTATACAGGGGTTGGGTTCACCCCTCCACTTT; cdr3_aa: CASSDPIQGLGSPLHF
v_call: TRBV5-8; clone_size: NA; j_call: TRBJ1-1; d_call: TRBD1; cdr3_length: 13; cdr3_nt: TGTGCCAGCAGCTCGGGACAGGGGGGTAAAGCTTTCTTT; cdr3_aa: CASSSGQGGKAFF
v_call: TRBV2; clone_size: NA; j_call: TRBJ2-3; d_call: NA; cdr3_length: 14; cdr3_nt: TGTGCCAGCAATGCAGGGATAGGGGCCGATACGCAGTATTTT; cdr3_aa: CASNAGIGADTQYF
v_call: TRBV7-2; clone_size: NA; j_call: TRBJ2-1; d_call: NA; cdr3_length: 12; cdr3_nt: TGTGCCAGCAGCTTCCCCGGCAATGAGCAGTTCTTC; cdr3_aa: CASSFPGNEQFF
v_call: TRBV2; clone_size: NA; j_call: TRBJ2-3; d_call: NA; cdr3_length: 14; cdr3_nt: TGTGCCAGCAGCCCAGGGGGGAGCACAGATACGCAGTATTTT; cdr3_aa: CASSPGGSTDTQYF
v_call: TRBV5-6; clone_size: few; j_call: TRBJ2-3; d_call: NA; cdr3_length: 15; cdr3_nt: TGTGCCACCAAATATGGGAACCGCTCGAGGGGTACGCAGTATTTT; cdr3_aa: CATKYGNRSRGTQYF
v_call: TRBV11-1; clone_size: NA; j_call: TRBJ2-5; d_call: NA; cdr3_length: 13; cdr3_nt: TGTGCCAGCAGCCGACCGTACCAAGAGACCCAGTACTTC; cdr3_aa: CASSRPYQETQYF
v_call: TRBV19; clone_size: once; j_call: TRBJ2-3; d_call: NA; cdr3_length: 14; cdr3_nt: TGTGCCAGTACCAGTCCCCAGCGGAAGGATACGCAGTATTTT; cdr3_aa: CASTSPQRKDTQYF
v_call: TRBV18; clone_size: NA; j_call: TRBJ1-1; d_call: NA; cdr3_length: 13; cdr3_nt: TGTGCCAGCTCACGTTCTCGAGACAGTGAAGCTTTCTTT; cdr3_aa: CASSRSRDSEAFF
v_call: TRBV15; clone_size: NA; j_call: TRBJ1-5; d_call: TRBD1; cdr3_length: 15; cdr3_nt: TGTGCCACCAGCAGGGAGACAGGGGGCGCTCAGCCCCAGCATTTT; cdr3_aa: CATSRETGGAQPQHF
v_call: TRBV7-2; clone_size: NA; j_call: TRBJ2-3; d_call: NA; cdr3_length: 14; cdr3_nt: TGTGCCAGCAGCCCCCAGGGCAGCACAGATACGCAGTATTTT; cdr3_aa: CASSPQGSTDTQYF